This TCR beta chain was captured by sequencing in a study of T cell changes during pregnancy in multiple sclerosis. Some clones are missing from TCRdb's copy, which holds only in-frame ones; the method was immunoSEQ multiplex PCR. Here the sample spans 85,000 to 120,000 clones, about nine tenths being singletons. Germline loops: CDR1 MNHNY, CDR2 SVGAGI (reference sequence). The CDR3 runs 16 residues. With 0 bases removed from V and 1 base from J, the gap between germline ends came to 11 bases. The rearrangement uses TRBV6-6 and TRBJ2-3; D is uncertain. The sample here was peripheral blood, taken after pregnancy. The sequence was obtained from a female donor with multiple sclerosis, enrolled in a pregnancy study. CDR3 coding DNA: TGTGCCAGCAGTTACTCTAGCAGAAGCGGCACAGATACGCAGTATTTT. It encodes CASSYSSRSGTDTQYF.